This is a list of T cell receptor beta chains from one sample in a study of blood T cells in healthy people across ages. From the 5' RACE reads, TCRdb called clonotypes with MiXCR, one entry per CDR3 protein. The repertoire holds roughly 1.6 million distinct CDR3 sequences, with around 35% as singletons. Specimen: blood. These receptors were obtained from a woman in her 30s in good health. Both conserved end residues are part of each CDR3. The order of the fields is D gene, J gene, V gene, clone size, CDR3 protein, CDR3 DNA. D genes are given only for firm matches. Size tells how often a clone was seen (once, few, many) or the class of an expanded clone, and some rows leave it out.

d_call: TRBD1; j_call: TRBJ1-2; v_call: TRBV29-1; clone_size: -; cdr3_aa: CSVDRGINYGYTF; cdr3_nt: TGCAGCGTTGACAGGGGGATAAACTATGGCTACACCTTC
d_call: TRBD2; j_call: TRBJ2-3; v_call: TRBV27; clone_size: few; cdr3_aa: CASSLTWEGQDTQYF; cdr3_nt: TGTGCCAGCAGTTTAACGTGGGAGGGGCAAGATACGCAGTATTTT
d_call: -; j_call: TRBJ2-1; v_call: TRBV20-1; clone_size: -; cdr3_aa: CSARTRDYNEQFF; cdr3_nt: TGCAGTGCTAGGACTAGGGATTACAATGAGCAGTTCTTC
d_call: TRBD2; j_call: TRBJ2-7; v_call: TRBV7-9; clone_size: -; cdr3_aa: CANDPTARGGSYEQYF; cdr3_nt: TGTGCCAACGACCCAACGGCGAGGGGAGGGAGCTACGAGCAGTACTTC
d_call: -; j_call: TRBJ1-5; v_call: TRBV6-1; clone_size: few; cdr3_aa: CASSEMRQPQHF; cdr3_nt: TGTGCCAGCAGTGAAATGAGGCAGCCCCAGCATTTT
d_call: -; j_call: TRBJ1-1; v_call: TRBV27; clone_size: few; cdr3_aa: CASKDPNTEAFF; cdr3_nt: TGTGCCAGCAAAGACCCGAACACTGAAGCTTTCTTT
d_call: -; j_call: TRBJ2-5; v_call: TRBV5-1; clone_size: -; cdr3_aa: CASSSPPESIAREETQYF; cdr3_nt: TGCGCCAGCAGCTCTCCCCCCGAATCCATAGCCCGTGAAGAGACCCAGTACTTC
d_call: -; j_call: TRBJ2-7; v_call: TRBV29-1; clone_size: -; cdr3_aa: CSVDSKGQLAHEQYF; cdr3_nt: TGCAGCGTTGATTCAAAGGGCCAGTTAGCCCACGAGCAGTACTTC
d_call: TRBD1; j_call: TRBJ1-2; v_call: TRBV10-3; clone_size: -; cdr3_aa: CAIATTSDRGDYGYTF; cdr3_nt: TGTGCCATCGCGACAACATCGGACAGGGGCGACTATGGCTACACCTTC
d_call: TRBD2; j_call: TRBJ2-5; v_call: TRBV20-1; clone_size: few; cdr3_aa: CSAGGGLASETQYF; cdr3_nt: TGCAGTGCGGGGGGGGGACTCGCCTCGGAGACCCAGTACTTC
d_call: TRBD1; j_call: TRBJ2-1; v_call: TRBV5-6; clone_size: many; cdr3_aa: CASSWDRNNEQFF; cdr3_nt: TGTGCCAGCAGCTGGGACAGGAACAATGAGCAGTTCTTC